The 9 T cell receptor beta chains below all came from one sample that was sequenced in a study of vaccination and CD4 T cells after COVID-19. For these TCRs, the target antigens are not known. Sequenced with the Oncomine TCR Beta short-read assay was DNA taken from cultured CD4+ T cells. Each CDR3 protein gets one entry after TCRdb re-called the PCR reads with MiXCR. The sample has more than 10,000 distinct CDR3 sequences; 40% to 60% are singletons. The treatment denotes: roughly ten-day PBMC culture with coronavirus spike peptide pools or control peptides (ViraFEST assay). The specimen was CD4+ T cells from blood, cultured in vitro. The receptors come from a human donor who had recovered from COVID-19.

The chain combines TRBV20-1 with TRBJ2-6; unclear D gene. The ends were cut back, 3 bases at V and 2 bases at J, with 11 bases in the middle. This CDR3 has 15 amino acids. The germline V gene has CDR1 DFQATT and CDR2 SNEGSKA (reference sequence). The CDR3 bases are TGCAGTGCTAGTATCTTCCGGGCTGGGGCCAACGTCCTGACTTTC. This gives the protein CSASIFRAGANVLTF.

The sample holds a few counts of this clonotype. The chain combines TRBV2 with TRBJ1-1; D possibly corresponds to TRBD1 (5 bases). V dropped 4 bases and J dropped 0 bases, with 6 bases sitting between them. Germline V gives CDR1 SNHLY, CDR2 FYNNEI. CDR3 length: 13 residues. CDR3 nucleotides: TGTGCCAGCAGTGGGGACCTGAACACTGAAGCTTTCTTT. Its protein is CASSGDLNTEAFF.

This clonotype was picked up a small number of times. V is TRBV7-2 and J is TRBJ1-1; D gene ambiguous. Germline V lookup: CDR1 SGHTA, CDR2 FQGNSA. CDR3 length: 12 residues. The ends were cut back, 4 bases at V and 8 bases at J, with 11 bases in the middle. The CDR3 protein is CASSSWRAEAFF. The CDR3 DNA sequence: TGTGCCAGCAGCTCCTGGAGGGCAGAAGCTTTCTTT.

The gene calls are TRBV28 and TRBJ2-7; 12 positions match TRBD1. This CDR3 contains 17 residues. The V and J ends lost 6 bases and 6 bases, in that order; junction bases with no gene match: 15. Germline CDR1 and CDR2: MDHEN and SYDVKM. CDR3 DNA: TGTGCCAGCAGCCCCCCGGGGGGACAGGGGGCTTGGTGCGAGCAGTACTTC. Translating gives CASSPPGGQGAWCEQYF.

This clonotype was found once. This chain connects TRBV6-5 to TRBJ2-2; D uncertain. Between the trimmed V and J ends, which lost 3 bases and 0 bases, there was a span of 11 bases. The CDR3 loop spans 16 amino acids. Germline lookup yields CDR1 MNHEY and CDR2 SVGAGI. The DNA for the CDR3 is TGTGCCAGCAGTTATTGGGCCGGCTCGAACACCGGGGAGCTGTTTTTT. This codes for CASSYWAGSNTGELFF.

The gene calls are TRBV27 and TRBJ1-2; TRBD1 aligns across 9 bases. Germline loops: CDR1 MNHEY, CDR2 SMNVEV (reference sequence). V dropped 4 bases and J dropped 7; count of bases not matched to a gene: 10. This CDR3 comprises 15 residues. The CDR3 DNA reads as TGTGCCAGCAGTTCCGGGACAGGGATAGAGACTGGCTACACCTTC. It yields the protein CASSSGTGIETGYTF.

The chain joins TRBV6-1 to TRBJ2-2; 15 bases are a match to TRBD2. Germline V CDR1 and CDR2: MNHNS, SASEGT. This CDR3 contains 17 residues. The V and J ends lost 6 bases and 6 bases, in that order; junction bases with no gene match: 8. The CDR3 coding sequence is TGTGCCAGCAGACCAGGACTAGCGGGAGGGCAGGCCGGGGAGCTGTTTTTT. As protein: CASRPGLAGGQAGELFF.

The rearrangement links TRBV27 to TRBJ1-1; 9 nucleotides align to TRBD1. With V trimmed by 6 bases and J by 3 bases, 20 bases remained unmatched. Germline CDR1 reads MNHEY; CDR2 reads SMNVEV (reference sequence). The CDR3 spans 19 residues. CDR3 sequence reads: CASSPIWTGAFYLDTEAFF. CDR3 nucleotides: TGTGCCAGCAGCCCAATTTGGACAGGGGCGTTCTACCTGGACACTGAAGCTTTCTTT.

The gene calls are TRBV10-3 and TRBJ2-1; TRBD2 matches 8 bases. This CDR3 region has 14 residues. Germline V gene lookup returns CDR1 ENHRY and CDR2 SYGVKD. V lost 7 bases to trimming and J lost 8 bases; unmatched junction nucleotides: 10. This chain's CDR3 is CAIKTGLGPDEQFF. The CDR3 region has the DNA TGTGCCATCAAAACGGGACTAGGCCCTGATGAGCAGTTCTTC.